The 17 T cell receptor beta chains below were found in one sample sequenced in a study of cytotoxic CD8 clonotypes in ibrutinib-treated CLL. The table came from immunoSEQ multiplex PCR; TCRdb's copy has only in-frame clones and leaves some out. This table holds tens of thousands of clones, around 84% found once. The sequencing here drew on PBMCs, taken at disease progression, from a patient treated with ibrutinib. The receptors derive from a human donor with chronic lymphocytic leukemia.

This sequence joins TRBV18 and TRBJ1-2; 8 nucleotides agree with TRBD1. This CDR3 is 16 amino acids long. After removal of 3 bases from V and 4 bases from J, the junction contained 10 bases not matched to a gene. Germline-derived CDR1 and CDR2 are KGHSH and LQKENI. This CDR3 reads CASSPALAGGGYGYTF. CDR3 sequence (DNA): TGTGCCAGCTCACCCGCACTGGCAGGGGGCGGCTATGGCTACACCTTC.

The rearrangement joins TRBV5-1 to TRBJ1-2; TRBD1 agrees at 11 bases. CDR1 and CDR2 (germline): SGHRS, YFSETQ. The length of the CDR3 is 15 residues. V shed 2 bases, J shed 7 bases, and the junction held 7 bases outside the gene matches. In DNA form, the CDR3 reads TGCGCCAGCAGCTTAACCGGGACAGGGGGTGGTGGCTACACCTTC. Translation gives CASSLTGTGGGGYTF.

The rearrangement links TRBV29-1 to TRBJ1-5; 7 bases fit TRBD1. The CDR3 runs 12 residues. Germline V gene data show CDR1 as SQVTM and CDR2 as ANQGSEA. The CDR3 spells CSTGARDQPQHF. CDR3 DNA: TGCAGTACAGGGGCGAGGGATCAGCCCCAGCATTTT. Based on the CDR3 plus reference TRBV29-1 and TRBJ1-5, the full variable domain is SAVISQKPSRDICQRGTSLTIQCQVDSQVTMMFWYRQQPGQSLTLIATANQGSEATYESGFVIDKFPISRPNLTFSTLTVSNMSPEDSSIYLCSTGARDQPQHFGDGTRLSIL.

The gene calls are TRBV29-1 and TRBJ2-3; D remains unclear. V lost 4 bases and J 0 bases, leaving 8 bases between the germline ends. From germline, CDR1 is SQVTM and CDR2 ANQGSEA. The CDR3 contains 13 residues. CDR3 nucleotides: TGCAGCGTTGCGTTGACTAGCACAGATACGCAGTATTTT. Its protein product is CSVALTSTDTQYF.

The chain combines TRBV20-1 with TRBJ2-4, with D unclear. Germline values: CDR1 DFQATT, CDR2 SNEGSKA (reference sequence). The CDR3 covers 11 residues. Trimming cost V 2 bases and J 5 bases, with 4 bases left between them. Here the CDR3 DNA reads TGCAGTGCTAGACCCCAAAACATTCAGTACTTC. The encoded protein is CSARPQNIQYF.

J is TRBJ1-4 and V is TRBV5-1; maybe TRBD1 (5 bases). Per germline, CDR1 SGHRS and CDR2 YFSETQ. V lost 0 bases and J 5 bases, leaving 5 bases between the germline ends. The CDR3 runs to 13 residues. The CDR3 region is CASSLGTNEKLFF. Written as DNA, the CDR3 is TGCGCCAGCAGCTTGGGGACAAATGAAAAACTGTTTTTT.

The chain recombines TRBV5-1 with TRBJ2-3; 11 nucleotides align to TRBD2. V trimming: 4 bases; J trimming: 4 bases; junction bases outside the gene matches: 5. This CDR3 is 15 amino acids long. The germline CDR1 and CDR2 sequences are SGHRS and YFSETQ. The DNA of the CDR3 is TGCGCCAGCAGCCCAACTAGCGGGGGTGCAGATACGCAGTATTTT. As protein: CASSPTSGGADTQYF.

The chain joins TRBV5-1 to TRBJ1-4; tentatively, D is TRBD1 (6 bases). The CDR3 sequence is 15 residues long. Trimming stripped 0 bases from V and 4 bases from J, with 10 bases between. Germline V gene data show CDR1 as SGHRS and CDR2 as YFSETQ. The CDR3 loop reads CASSLGGRGNEKLFF. The CDR3 DNA reads TGCGCCAGCAGCTTGGGTGGCAGGGGTAATGAAAAACTGTTTTTT.

The gene calls are TRBV10-1 and TRBJ2-2; possibly TRBD1 or TRBD2 for D (5 bases each). V shed 7 bases and J shed 0 bases, with 12 bases lying between them. Germline-derived CDR1 and CDR2 are WNHNN and SYGVQD (reference sequence). The CDR3 covers 15 residues. The chain's CDR3 is CASNPGTANTGELFF. The CDR3 DNA is TGCGCCAGCAACCCAGGGACCGCGAACACCGGGGAGCTGTTTTTT.

The chain links TRBV27 to TRBJ2-1, with 8 bases matching TRBD2. V trimming: 3 bases; J trimming: 9 bases; junction bases outside the gene matches: 10. The CDR3 has 15 residues. Germline CDR1 MNHEY, CDR2 SMNVEV (reference sequence). CDR3 in DNA: TGTGCCAGCAGTTTTTTACTAGCGGTGGAGGGTGAGCAGTTCTTC. Translation: CASSFLLAVEGEQFF.

This sequence joins TRBV5-6 and TRBJ1-5; D remains unclear. CDR1 and CDR2 from the germline V gene are SGHDT and YYEEEE. V lost 3 bases and J lost 2, with 15 bases in between. This CDR3 spans 16 amino acids. The CDR3 region is CASSSQVGWGNQPQHF. CDR3 sequence (DNA): TGTGCCAGCAGCTCCCAGGTAGGGTGGGGCAATCAGCCCCAGCATTTT.

The rearrangement links TRBV28 to TRBJ2-7; 7 bases are a match to TRBD1. V was pared by 7 bases and J by 0 bases, with 6 bases of the junction left unmatched. The CDR3 loop spans 14 amino acids. Germline loops: CDR1 MDHEN, CDR2 SYDVKM. DNA for the CDR3: TGTGCCAGCATCGGGACAGCGAGCTCCTACGAGCAGTACTTC. It encodes CASIGTASSYEQYF.

The sample holds one count of this clone. Compared with germline, one end of the junction differs, possibly owing to a read error. The V and J genes are TRBV5-1 and TRBJ1-2; D not certain. Germline CDR1 and CDR2: SGHRS and YFSETQ. The length of the CDR3 is 12 residues. CDR3 nucleotides: TGTGCCAGCAGCTTGGTGCAGTCCGGCTACACCTTC. It yields the protein CASSLVQSGYTF.

V is TRBV6-5 and J is TRBJ1-2, with a weak D call TRBD1 (5 bases). The CDR3 totals 14 residues. Germline V gene sequence: CDR1 MNHEY, CDR2 SVGAGI. Between the trimmed V and J ends, which lost 3 bases and 4 bases, there was a span of 12 bases. The CDR3 sequence: CASSYGGSGYGYTF. CDR3 nucleotide sequence: TGTGCCAGCAGTTATGGGGGGAGCGGCTATGGCTACACCTTC.

The chain links TRBV11-2 to TRBJ1-1; D unclear. V dropped 1 base and J dropped 0 bases, with 9 bases sitting between them. The CDR3 consists of 15 residues. In germline, CDR1 is SGHAT, CDR2 FQNNGV. The CDR3 here is CASSLGQTMNTEAFF. CDR3 in DNA: TGTGCCAGCAGCTTAGGGCAGACCATGAACACTGAAGCTTTCTTT.

The chain is built from TRBV4-1 and TRBJ1-4, with no clear D. The CDR3 is 14 amino acids. Germline V gene lookup returns CDR1 MGHRA and CDR2 YSYEKL. V gave up 3 bases and J gave up 3 bases, with 8 bases separating them. CDR3 protein: CASSHRLANEKLFF. The CDR3 coding sequence is TGCGCCAGCAGCCACCGTCTAGCTAATGAAAAACTGTTTTTT.

This clone occurred once. The chain is built from TRBV10-2 and TRBJ2-5; 10 bases are a match to TRBD2. Germline V CDR1 and CDR2: WSHSY, SAAADI. The V and J ends lost 6 bases and 2 bases, in that order; junction bases with no gene match: 12. The CDR3 has 17 residues. CDR3 sequence reads: CASRVPFLAGEQETQYF. The CDR3 DNA follows: TGCGCCAGCAGAGTCCCCTTTCTAGCGGGGGAACAAGAGACCCAGTACTTC.